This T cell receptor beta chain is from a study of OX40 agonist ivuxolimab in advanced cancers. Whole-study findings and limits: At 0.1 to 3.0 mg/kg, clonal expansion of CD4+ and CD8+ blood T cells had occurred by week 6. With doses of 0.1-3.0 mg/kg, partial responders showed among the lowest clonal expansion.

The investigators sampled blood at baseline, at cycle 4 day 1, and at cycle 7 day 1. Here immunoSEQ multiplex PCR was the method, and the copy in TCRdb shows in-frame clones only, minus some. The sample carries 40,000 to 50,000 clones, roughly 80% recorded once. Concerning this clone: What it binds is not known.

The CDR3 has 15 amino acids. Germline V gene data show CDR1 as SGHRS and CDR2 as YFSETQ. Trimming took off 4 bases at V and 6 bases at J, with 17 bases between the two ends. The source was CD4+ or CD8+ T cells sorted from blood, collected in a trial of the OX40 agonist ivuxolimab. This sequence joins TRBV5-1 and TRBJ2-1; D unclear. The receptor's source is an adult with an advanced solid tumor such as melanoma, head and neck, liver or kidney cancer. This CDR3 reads CASSPGLTPGNEQFF. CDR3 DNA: TGCGCCAGCAGCCCGGGCCTCACCCCGGGCAATGAGCAGTTCTTC. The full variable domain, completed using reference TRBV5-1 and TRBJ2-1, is KAGVTQTPRYLIKTRGQQVTLSCSPISGHRSVSWYQQTPGQGLQFLFEYFSETQRNKGNFPGRFSGRQFSNSRSEMNVSTLELGDSALYLCASSPGLTPGNEQFFGPGTRLTVL.